A single sample is the source of the 14 T cell receptor beta chains below, sequenced in a study of STAT3 mutations in large granular lymphocyte leukemia. Study findings and constraints: Every T-LGLL patient had at least one immunodominant TCRbeta clonotype.

The antigens of these receptors remain unknown. The protocol was immunoSEQ multiplex PCR, while the TCRdb copy is restricted to in-frame clones and leaves out a portion. The data show about 4,200 clones, approximately 71% seen once. Sequenced input: peripheral blood mononuclear cells. These receptors all come from a man in his sixties with T-cell large granular lymphocyte leukemia. Some clones in this sample may be carry-over from other donors' samples.

This clone was seen only a few times. The rearrangement uses TRBV18 and TRBJ1-2, with 7 bases lining up with TRBD1. From germline, CDR1 is KGHSH and CDR2 LQKENI. Trimming removed 2 bases from V and 3 bases from J; junction bases left unmatched: 6. The CDR3 spans 15 residues. CDR3 in amino acids: CASSPWGQPDYGYTF. The CDR3 DNA is TGTGCCAGCTCACCATGGGGACAGCCCGACTATGGCTACACCTTC.

This chain joins TRBV20-1 and TRBJ2-7; no reliable D call. CDR3 length: 11 residues. Germline loops: CDR1 DFQATT, CDR2 SNEGSKA (reference sequence). Trimming stripped 1 base from V and 7 bases from J, with 8 bases between. CDR3 nucleotides: TGCAGTGCTAGAGGGGCTTGGGAGCAGTACTTC. It encodes CSARGAWEQYF.

The CDR3 coding sequence is TGTGCCAGTAGTAGGGACAACATGAACACTGAAGCTTTCTTT. Its protein product is CASSRDNMNTEAFF. This chain connects TRBV19 to TRBJ1-1; D perhaps matches TRBD1 (6 bases). The CDR3 extends over 14 amino acids. Germline values: CDR1 LNHDA, CDR2 SQIVND (reference sequence). The V and J ends lost 4 bases and 0 bases respectively, with 9 bases between them.

This clone was counted only a few times. This CDR3 is CASDRDTQYF. CDR3 sequence (DNA): TGTGCAAGCGACAGAGATACGCAGTATTTT. The chain joins TRBV2 to TRBJ2-3; TRBD1 might be the D (5 bases). The germline V gene has CDR1 SNHLY and CDR2 FYNNEI. The CDR3 is made up of 10 amino acids.

This clone was observed a few times. The V and J genes are TRBV4-1 and TRBJ1-2; D remains ambiguous. The V end was cut by 1 base, the J end by 2 bases, with 8 bases between. The CDR3 contains 14 residues. Germline CDR1 and CDR2: MGHRA and YSYEKL. The CDR3 sequence is CASSQVNINYGYTF. The CDR3 DNA follows: TGCGCCAGCAGCCAAGTCAACATCAACTATGGCTACACCTTC.

This clone was seen only a few times. The CDR3 coding sequence is TGTGCCAGCAGCTGGGGGTCGTACGTGTCAGGGGAGGGCTACACCTTC. This encodes CASSWGSYVSGEGYTF. The V call is TRBV5-6, the J call TRBJ1-2, with a weak D call TRBD1 (6 bases). The germline V and J ends were trimmed by 3 bases and 8 bases, with 23 bases remaining between them. There are 16 residues in the CDR3. Germline lookup yields CDR1 SGHDT and CDR2 YYEEEE.

About this clone itself: A junction end diverges from the germline sequence, so it may reflect a read error. This sequence joins TRBV5-1 and TRBJ1-1; D possibly corresponds to TRBD1 (5 bases). CDR3 length: 15 residues. Germline V gene sequence: CDR1 SGHRS, CDR2 YFSETQ. For the CDR3, the DNA is TGCGCCAGCACCTTGGGAGGGCAGGGCTTCACTGAAGCTTTCTTT. Translated: CASTLGGQGFTEAFF.

The V call is TRBV5-4, the J call TRBJ1-6; D possibly corresponds to TRBD1 (6 bases). V lost 5 bases and J 9 bases, leaving 9 bases between the germline ends. CDR3 length: 12 residues. From germline, CDR1 is SGHNT and CDR2 YYREEE (reference sequence). The CDR3 DNA reads TGTGCCAGCAGTTTCAGGGGTTCACCCCTCCACTTT. It codes for CASSFRGSPLHF.

V gene TRBV6-4 combines with J gene TRBJ2-3; 8 bases agree with TRBD2. The CDR3 is made up of 15 amino acids. V lost 9 bases, J lost 3 bases, and 11 bases stayed unmatched. Germline loops: CDR1 MRHNA, CDR2 SNTAGT. The CDR3 spells CASKTGSGSTDTQYF. DNA for the CDR3: TGTGCCAGTAAGACTGGGAGCGGGAGTACAGATACGCAGTATTTT.

DNA for the CDR3: TGTGCCAGCAGTTACTCGATCAGCAATGAGCAGTTCTTC. Translating gives CASSYSISNEQFF. The chain joins TRBV6-5 to TRBJ2-1; D unclear. The germline V and J ends were trimmed by 0 bases and 6 bases, with 6 bases remaining between them. The CDR3 has 13 amino acids. The V gene's germline CDR1 is MNHEY and CDR2 SVGAGI.

This clone was seen once. The genes are TRBV7-2 and TRBJ1-6, with D maybe TRBD1 (5 bases). With 11 bases removed from V and 9 bases from J, the gap between germline ends came to 23 bases. Germline V gene lookup returns CDR1 SGHTA and CDR2 FQGNSA. This CDR3 is 15 amino acids long. The CDR3 sequence is CAGGTVGSVASPLHF. The DNA for the CDR3 is TGTGCCGGGGGTACGGTTGGGTCGGTGGCTTCACCCCTCCACTTT. Full variable domain (remainder filled in from reference TRBV7-2 and TRBJ1-6): GAGVSQSPSNKVTEKGKDVELRCDPISGHTALYWYRQSLGQGLEFLIYFQGNSAPDKSGLPSDRFSAERTGGSVSTLTIQRTQQEDSAVYLCAGGTVGSVASPLHFGNGTRLTVT.

J is TRBJ1-5 and V is TRBV7-9, with D hard to call. The CDR3 is 13 amino acids. CDR1 SEHNR and CDR2 FQNEAQ come from the germline V gene (reference sequence). The V end lost 4 bases, the J end lost 4 bases, and 8 bases lay between the germline ends. The CDR3 protein is CASSSSTNQPQHF. In DNA form, the CDR3 reads TGTGCCAGCAGCTCCTCAACGAATCAGCCCCAGCATTTT.

This clone was recorded once. The V gene is TRBV29-1, the J gene TRBJ2-5; D is unresolved. The V end lost 5 bases, the J end lost 2 bases, and 6 bases lay between the germline ends. The germline V gene encodes CDR1 SQVTM and CDR2 ANQGSEA. This CDR3 region has 11 residues. In DNA form, the CDR3 reads TGCAGCGTTAGGCATCAAGAGACCCAGTACTTC. This gives the protein CSVRHQETQYF.

The rearrangement uses TRBV7-9 and TRBJ2-1; D gene ambiguous. Germline CDR1 and CDR2: SEHNR and FQNEAQ (reference sequence). The CDR3 totals 12 residues. The V gene lost 1 base and the J gene lost 5 bases, with 3 bases spanning the gap. The CDR3 loop reads CASSLVDNEQFF. The CDR3 nucleotides read TGTGCCAGCAGCTTAGTAGACAATGAGCAGTTCTTC.